This T cell receptor (beta chain) was captured in a study of control samples from healthy donors and cancer patients. The data were produced by immunoSEQ multiplex PCR, yet TCRdb's version contains in-frame clones alone and is incomplete. The data show 80,000 or so clones, around 95% seen once. V lost 0 bases to trimming and J lost 3 bases; unmatched junction nucleotides: 2. Germline V gene data show CDR1 as SGHRS and CDR2 as YFSETQ. This CDR3 spans 15 amino acids. The chain links TRBV5-1 to TRBJ2-3; 9 bases line up with TRBD1. The TCR originated in a woman aged 40 to 50 in good health. The sequenced sample was blood. This chain's CDR3 is CASSLDRGRTDTQYF. CDR3 in DNA: TGCGCCAGCAGCTTGGACAGGGGGCGGACAGATACGCAGTATTTT.